This TCR beta chain was sequenced in a study of blood T cell repertoires in COVID-19. For the study at large: Both acute and convalescent COVID-19 samples were obtained from the United States, Italy and Spain. Nucleic acid was either cDNA or gDNA, and it came from T cells, B-cell-depleted T cells, or PBMCs.

V was pared by 0 bases and J by 7 bases, with 10 bases between. Germline V lookup: CDR1 SGHAT, CDR2 FQNNGV. This CDR3 region has 15 residues. Authors' analysis steps: Reference gene primer amplification gave estimated nucleated cell counts. Some clones are missing from TCRdb's copy, which holds only in-frame ones; the method was immunoSEQ multiplex PCR. The V and J calls and clone size are taken from that table; D and trimming were inferred from the DNA. The sample shows 250,000 to 350,000 clones, approximately 86% of them seen only once. The sequenced sample was peripheral blood. The chain has TRBV11-2 and TRBJ1-6; maybe TRBD1 (5 bases). The sequence came from a man between 18 and 35 years old with active or convalescent COVID-19. CDR3 region: CASSLDSGYNSPLHF. CDR3 DNA sequence: TGTGCCAGCAGCTTAGACTCAGGGTACAATTCACCCCTCCACTTT.